The TCR beta chain under discussion was sequenced for a study of blood T cell repertoires in COVID-19. In the study overall: The United States, Italy and Spain provided the acute and convalescent COVID-19 samples.

Authors' analysis steps: For nucleated cells, counts were estimated from reference gene primer amplification. The protocol was immunoSEQ multiplex PCR, while the TCRdb copy is restricted to in-frame clones and leaves out a portion. The V and J calls and clone size come from that table; D and trimming were worked out from the DNA. The sample records about 36,000 clones, more than 60% being singletons. V dropped 3 bases and J dropped 9 bases, with 15 bases sitting between them. The CDR3 is 15 residues long. CDR1 is MDHEN and CDR2 is SYDVKM in the germline V gene. Source material: peripheral blood. The V gene is TRBV28, the J gene TRBJ1-6; the D gene is possibly TRBD1 (6 bases). The sequence was obtained from a man aged 60 to 75 with active COVID-19. The CDR3 DNA follows: TGTGCCAGCAGTTTTTCGGGGAGGGGGGTTTCACCCCTCCACTTT. Translating it yields CASSFSGRGVSPLHF.